The 6 T cell receptor beta chains below all came from one sample that was sequenced in a study of blood T cell repertoires in COVID-19. Generated by immunoSEQ multiplex PCR, the TCRdb table keeps only in-frame clones and is missing some. Of around 95,000 clones detected, approximately 81% appear once; the ten largest clones hold roughly 10%. Sequenced material: peripheral blood. All receptors derive from an elderly woman with acute or convalescent COVID-19.

V and J are TRBV3-1 (or the pseudogene TRBV3-2) and TRBJ1-2; D may be TRBD1 (6 bases). Germline CDR1 and CDR2: LGHDT and YNNKEL (reference sequence). Trimming cost V 4 bases and J 2 bases, with 14 bases left between them. This CDR3 contains 15 residues. CDR3 protein: CASSPSDRPNYGYTF. CDR3 nucleotides: TGTGCCAGCAGCCCTTCGGACAGACCAAACTATGGCTACACCTTC.

The chain joins TRBV7-2 to TRBJ1-2; 7 bases are shared with TRBD1. The CDR3 covers 14 residues. CDR1 and CDR2 from the germline V gene are SGHTA and FQGNSA. J was trimmed by 8 bases and V by 5 bases; bases with no gene match: 11. Here the CDR3 DNA reads TGTGCCAGCAGCACGTACATAGGGGGCCGCGGCTACACCTTC. It yields the protein CASSTYIGGRGYTF.

The chain employs TRBV6-2 or TRBV6-3 and TRBJ1-5, with D unresolved. This CDR3 comprises 16 residues. The V and J ends lost 2 bases and 4 bases respectively, with 15 bases between them. Germline values: CDR1 MNHEY, CDR2 SVGEGT. The CDR3 bases are TGTGCCAGCAGTTACCCGACGAGGGTCGGGAATCAGCCCCAGCATTTT. Translating it yields CASSYPTRVGNQPQHF.

The CDR3 loop reads CASSPWTGNSGANVLTF. The DNA of the CDR3 is TGTGCCAGCAGTCCCTGGACAGGGAACTCTGGGGCCAACGTCCTGACTTTC. The chain recombines TRBV2 with TRBJ2-6; 8 bases align to TRBD1. Germline assignment: CDR1 SNHLY and CDR2 FYNNEI. The CDR3 covers 17 residues. The trim removed 5 bases at V and 0 bases at J, leaving 6 bases unmatched.

In this sample, this clone turned up a few times. This chain links TRBV28 with TRBJ1-1, with a possible D match to TRBD1 (5 bases). Trimming cost V 3 bases and J 0 bases, with 17 bases left between them. Germline CDR1 reads MDHEN; CDR2 reads SYDVKM. There are 17 residues in the CDR3. CDR3 DNA sequence: TGTGCCAGCAGTTTTGGCGGGGTAGGACAAATGAACACTGAAGCTTTCTTT. Translation gives CASSFGGVGQMNTEAFF.

The V call is TRBV9, the J call TRBJ2-3, with D possibly being TRBD1 (5 bases). The CDR3 contains 13 residues. Germline V gene data show CDR1 as SGDLS and CDR2 as YYNGEE. V dropped 2 bases and J dropped 5 bases, with 9 bases sitting between them. The CDR3 reads CASSVSRGDTQYF. The DNA for the CDR3 is TGTGCCAGCAGCGTCTCTAGGGGAGATACGCAGTATTTT.